Each of the 20 T cell receptor beta chains below was sequenced from the same sample in a study of chemoradiotherapy in HPV16-positive cancers. The protocol was immunoSEQ multiplex PCR, while the TCRdb copy is restricted to in-frame clones and leaves out a portion. The sample has 29,000 or so clones; over 90% are singletons. The source was blood, collected from a patient who underwent chemoradiotherapy. Receptor source: a human donor with HPV-associated anogenital cancer.

This chain links TRBV4-2 with TRBJ2-1, with unresolved D. V lost 1 base and J lost 7, with 5 bases in between. Germline V lookup: CDR1 LGHNA, CDR2 YNFKEQ. The CDR3 is 12 residues long. Here the CDR3 DNA reads TGTGCCAGCAGCCAAGGCGGTAATGAGCAGTTCTTC. Encoded protein: CASSQGGNEQFF.

This sequence joins TRBV7-9 and TRBJ2-1, with 8 positions matching TRBD1. Germline V lookup: CDR1 SEHNR, CDR2 FQNEAQ (reference sequence). With 5 bases clipped from V and 2 bases from J, the junction kept 11 bases outside the gene matches. The CDR3 length is 17 residues. The CDR3 sequence is CASSPSPAGGPYNEQFF. CDR3 DNA sequence: TGTGCCAGCAGCCCCTCTCCGGCAGGGGGCCCCTACAATGAGCAGTTCTTC.

The chain links TRBV7-2 to TRBJ2-1; 7 bases are a match to TRBD1. The germline CDR1 and CDR2 sequences are SGHTA and FQGNSA. The CDR3 runs to 15 residues. Germline trimming cut 3 bases from V and 7 bases from J; bases unmatched to any gene: 9. CDR3 region: CASSLFGDRRNEQFF. CDR3 in DNA: TGTGCCAGCAGCTTGTTCGGGGACAGAAGGAATGAGCAGTTCTTC. Filled out from reference TRBV7-2 and TRBJ2-1, the complete variable domain reads GAGVSQSPSNKVTEKGKDVELRCDPISGHTALYWYRQSLGQGLEFLIYFQGNSAPDKSGLPSDRFSAERTGGSVSTLTIQRTQQEDSAVYLCASSLFGDRRNEQFFGPGTRLTVL.

V and J are TRBV18 and TRBJ2-7, with D hard to call. V was cut by 3 bases and J by 0 bases, with 9 bases left in between. CDR3 size: 14 residues. Per the germline V gene, CDR1 is KGHSH and CDR2 is LQKENI. The CDR3 loop is CASSPRGISYEQYF. CDR3 bases: TGTGCCAGCTCACCGCGAGGTATCTCCTACGAGCAGTACTTC. Full variable domain (missing parts from reference TRBV18 and TRBJ2-7): NAGVMQNPRHLVRRRGQEARLRCSPMKGHSHVYWYRQLPEEGLKFMVYLQKENIIDESGMPKERFSAEFPKEGPSILRIQQVVRGDSAAYFCASSPRGISYEQYFGPGTRLTVT.

The rearrangement uses TRBV6-5 and TRBJ2-7; 7 bases align to TRBD1. V was clipped by 1 base and J by 2 bases; unmatched bases: 8. The CDR3 covers 16 residues. Per germline, CDR1 MNHEY and CDR2 SVGAGI. CDR3 DNA: TGTGCCAGCAGTTACTTGGCGACGGGACAGACCTACGAGCAGTACTTC. It translates to CASSYLATGQTYEQYF.

The chain has TRBV4-3 and TRBJ2-1; no reliable D call. The germline gives CDR1 LGHNA, CDR2 YSLEER. This CDR3 spans 16 amino acids. V was pared by 3 bases and J by 5 bases, with 17 bases between. The CDR3 sequence: CASSHLRGGLDNEQFF. DNA for the CDR3: TGCGCCAGCAGCCACCTCCGAGGTGGGCTAGACAATGAGCAGTTCTTC.

This chain links TRBV27 with TRBJ2-6; D is unclear. There are 15 residues in the CDR3. The ends were cut back, 4 bases at V and 0 bases at J, with 7 bases in the middle. CDR1 and CDR2 from the germline V gene are MNHEY and SMNVEV (reference sequence). The CDR3 sequence is CASSSISSGANVLTF. The CDR3 DNA reads as TGTGCCAGCAGTTCGATTTCCTCTGGGGCCAACGTCCTGACTTTC.

The J gene is TRBJ2-7, the V gene TRBV5-5; possibly TRBD1 for D (6 bases). V lost 4 bases to trimming and J lost 2 bases, with 16 bases between them. CDR3 length: 15 amino acids. The germline V gene encodes CDR1 SGHKS and CDR2 YYEKEE (reference sequence). CDR3 in amino acids: CASSRMDRRAYEQYF. The CDR3 DNA follows: TGTGCCAGCAGCCGCATGGACAGAAGGGCCTACGAGCAGTACTTC.

The chain employs TRBV4-3 and TRBJ1-6; 9 bases agree with TRBD1. The junction had 13 bases not matched to a gene; V was cut back by 0 bases and J by 13 bases. Germline V gene lookup returns CDR1 LGHNA and CDR2 YSLEER. The CDR3 runs 17 residues. DNA for the CDR3: TGCGCCAGCAGCCAAGATTCGTCCGGGACAGGGTATTTTCCCCTCCACTTT. It is translated as CASSQDSSGTGYFPLHF.

The rearrangement joins TRBV5-6 to TRBJ1-5, with a weak D call TRBD1 (5 bases). Germline V lookup: CDR1 SGHDT, CDR2 YYEEEE. V lost 0 bases and J 5 bases, leaving 6 bases between the germline ends. The CDR3 spans 13 residues. The CDR3 sequence is CASSLARDQPQHF. In DNA form, the CDR3 reads TGTGCCAGCAGCTTGGCCAGGGATCAGCCCCAGCATTTT.

J is TRBJ2-1 and V is TRBV15; 7 bases match TRBD2. Germline V gives CDR1 LNHNV, CDR2 YYDKDF (reference sequence). Germline trimming cut 0 bases from V and 4 bases from J; bases unmatched to any gene: 3. This CDR3 spans 15 amino acids. The CDR3 DNA is TGTGCCACCAGCAGAGACGGGGGGATGTACAATGAGCAGTTCTTC. Translation gives CATSRDGGMYNEQFF.

The chain has TRBV4-1 and TRBJ1-5; the D is unclear. Deletions cut 8 bases from V and 3 bases from J, with 8 bases between. Germline-derived CDR1 and CDR2 are MGHRA and YSYEKL. The CDR3 has 12 residues. CDR3 in amino acids: CASDTTNQPQHF. CDR3 nucleotides: TGCGCCAGCGATACCACCAATCAGCCCCAGCATTTT.

The genes are TRBV7-8 and TRBJ2-3, with 9 bases aligning to TRBD2. Germline V gene sequence: CDR1 SGHVS, CDR2 FQNEAQ. The CDR3 loop spans 12 amino acids. J was trimmed by 11 bases and V by 6 bases; bases with no gene match: 6. The DNA of the CDR3 is TGTGCCAGCAGGTCTAGCGGGACTATGCAGTATTTT. As protein: CASRSSGTMQYF.

This chain connects TRBV2 to TRBJ2-2; 7 bases fit TRBD1. CDR1 SNHLY and CDR2 FYNNEI come from the germline V gene. This CDR3 has 14 amino acids. With 6 bases clipped from V and 1 base from J, the junction kept 2 bases outside the gene matches. CDR3 nucleotides: TGTGCCAGCAGAGGGGGCAGGAACACCGGGGAGCTGTTTTTT. It encodes CASRGGRNTGELFF.

This chain links TRBV28 with TRBJ1-2; TRBD1 matches 7 bases. Per the germline V gene, CDR1 is MDHEN and CDR2 is SYDVKM. CDR3 length: 14 amino acids. V was pared by 5 bases and J by 2 bases, with 5 bases of the junction left unmatched. The CDR3 bases are TGTGCCAGCAGTCCCAGGGGGTGGAACTATGGCTACACCTTC. It specifies CASSPRGWNYGYTF.

The V call is TRBV25-1, the J call TRBJ2-1; D may correspond to TRBD1 or TRBD2 (6 bases each). Trimming pared 5 bases from V and 9 bases from J, leaving 11 bases between. CDR1 MGHDK and CDR2 SYGVNS come from the germline V gene. This CDR3 region has 12 residues. DNA for the CDR3: TGTGCCAGCAGTACGGGGGCGAGTGAGCAGTTCTTC. It codes for CASSTGASEQFF.

The chain couples TRBV7-9 to TRBJ1-1, with D perhaps TRBD1 (6 bases). Germline V CDR1 and CDR2: SEHNR, FQNEAQ (reference sequence). CDR3 length equals 18 residues. V lost 0 bases and J 4 bases, leaving 21 bases between the germline ends. CDR3 coding DNA: TGTGCCAGCAGCTTAGCTTCGGGGCAGGGGCGGGTGGGCACTGAAGCTTTCTTT. Residues: CASSLASGQGRVGTEAFF.

CDR3 region: CASKMTSGARSYNEQFF. The CDR3 DNA is TGTGCCAGTAAAATGACTAGCGGGGCTCGCTCCTACAATGAGCAGTTCTTC. The V and J genes are TRBV19 and TRBJ2-1, with 11 bases lining up with TRBD2. This CDR3 is built from 17 residues. Trimming took 7 bases from V and 0 from J; bases not matched to a gene: 8. Per the germline V gene, CDR1 is LNHDA and CDR2 is SQIVND (reference sequence).

This chain uses TRBV21-1 with TRBJ2-7; the table's D gene call, TRBD2, was not cross checked with the DNA. TRBV21-1 is recorded as a pseudogene. There are 16 residues in the CDR3. The CDR3 sequence is CASSKRDKDWTYEQYF. CDR3 in DNA: TGTGCCAGCAGCAAAAGGGATAAGGACTGGACCTACGAGCAGTACTTC.

This chain joins TRBV7-2 and TRBJ2-2; a weak D match, TRBD1 (6 bases). The germline V and J ends were trimmed by 3 bases and 3 bases, with 11 bases remaining between them. Germline CDR1 reads SGHTA; CDR2 reads FQGNSA. There are 15 residues in the CDR3. For the CDR3, the DNA is TGTGCCAGCAGCTTGGAAACAGGGTACACCGGGGAGCTGTTTTTT. Translation: CASSLETGYTGELFF.